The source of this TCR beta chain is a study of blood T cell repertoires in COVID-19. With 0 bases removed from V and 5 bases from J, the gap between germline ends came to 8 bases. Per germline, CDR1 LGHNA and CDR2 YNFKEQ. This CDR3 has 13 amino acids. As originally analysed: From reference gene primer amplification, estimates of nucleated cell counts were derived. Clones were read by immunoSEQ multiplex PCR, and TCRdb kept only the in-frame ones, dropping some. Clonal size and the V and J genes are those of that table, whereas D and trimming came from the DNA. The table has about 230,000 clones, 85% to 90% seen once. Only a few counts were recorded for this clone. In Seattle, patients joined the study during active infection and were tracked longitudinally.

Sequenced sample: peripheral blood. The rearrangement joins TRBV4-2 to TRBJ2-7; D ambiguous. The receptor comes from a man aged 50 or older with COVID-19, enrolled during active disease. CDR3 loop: CASSQDRSHEQYF. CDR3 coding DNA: TGTGCCAGCAGCCAAGACAGGTCCCACGAGCAGTACTTC.